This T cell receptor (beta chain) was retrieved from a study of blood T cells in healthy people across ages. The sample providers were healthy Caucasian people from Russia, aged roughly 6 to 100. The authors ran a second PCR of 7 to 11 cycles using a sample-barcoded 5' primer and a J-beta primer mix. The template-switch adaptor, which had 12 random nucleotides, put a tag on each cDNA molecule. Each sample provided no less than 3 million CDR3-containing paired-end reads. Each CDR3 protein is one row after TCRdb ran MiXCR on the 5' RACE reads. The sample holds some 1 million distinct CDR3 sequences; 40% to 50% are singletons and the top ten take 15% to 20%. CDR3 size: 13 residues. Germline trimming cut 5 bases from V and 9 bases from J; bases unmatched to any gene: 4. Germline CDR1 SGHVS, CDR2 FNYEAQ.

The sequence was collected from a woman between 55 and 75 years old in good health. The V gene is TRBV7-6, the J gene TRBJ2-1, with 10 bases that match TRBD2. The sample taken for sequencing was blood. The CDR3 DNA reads TGTGCCAGCAGCCGCGGACTAGCGGCTGAGCAGTTCTTC. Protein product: CASSRGLAAEQFF.